This T cell receptor beta chain came from a study of blood T cell repertoires in COVID-19. The V end was cut by 6 bases, the J end by 3 bases, with 15 bases between. Germline V gene lookup returns CDR1 SNHLY and CDR2 FYNNEI. The CDR3 covers 15 residues. Original analysis: Amplified reference gene primers provided the basis for estimating nucleated cell counts. Data came from immunoSEQ multiplex PCR; TCRdb stores just in-frame clones and leaves some out. V, J and clone size derive from that table, while D and trimming were established from the DNA sequence. The table includes 200,000 to 300,000 clones, 85% to 90% detected once.

Sequencing was done on a sample of PBMCs or T cells enriched from blood (not recorded which). The receptor was isolated from a middle-aged man who had recovered from COVID-19. The chain recombines TRBV2 with TRBJ1-5; possible D gene TRBD1, 5 bases. CDR3 amino acids: CASRKRWGDNQPQHF. The CDR3 coding sequence is TGTGCCAGCAGGAAGAGGTGGGGGGACAATCAGCCCCAGCATTTT.